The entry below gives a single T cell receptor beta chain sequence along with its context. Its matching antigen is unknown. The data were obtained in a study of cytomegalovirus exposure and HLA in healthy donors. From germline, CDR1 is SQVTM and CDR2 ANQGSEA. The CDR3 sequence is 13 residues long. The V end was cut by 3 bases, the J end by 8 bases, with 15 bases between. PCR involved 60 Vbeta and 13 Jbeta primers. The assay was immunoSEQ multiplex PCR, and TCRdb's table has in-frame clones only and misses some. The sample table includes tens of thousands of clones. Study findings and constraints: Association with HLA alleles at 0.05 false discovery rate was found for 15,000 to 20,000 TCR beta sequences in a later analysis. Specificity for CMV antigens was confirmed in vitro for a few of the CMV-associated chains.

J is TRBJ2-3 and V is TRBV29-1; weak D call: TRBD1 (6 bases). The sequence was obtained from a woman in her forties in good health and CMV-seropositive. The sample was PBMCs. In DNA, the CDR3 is TGCAGCGTTGAGCACAGGGCCGGGATTACGCAGTATTTT. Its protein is CSVEHRAGITQYF.